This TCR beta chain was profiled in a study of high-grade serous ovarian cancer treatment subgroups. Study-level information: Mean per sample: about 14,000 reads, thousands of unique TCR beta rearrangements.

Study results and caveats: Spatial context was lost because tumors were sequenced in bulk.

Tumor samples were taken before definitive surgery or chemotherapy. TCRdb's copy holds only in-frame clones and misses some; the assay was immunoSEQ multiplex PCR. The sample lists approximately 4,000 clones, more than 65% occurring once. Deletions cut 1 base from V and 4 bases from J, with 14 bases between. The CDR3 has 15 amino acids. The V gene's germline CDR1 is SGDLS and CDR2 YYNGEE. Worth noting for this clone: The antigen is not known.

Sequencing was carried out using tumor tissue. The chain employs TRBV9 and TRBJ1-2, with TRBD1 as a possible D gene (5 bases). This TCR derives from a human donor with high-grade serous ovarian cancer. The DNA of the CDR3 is TGTGCCAGCAGCGTATCTGGGGGGGTCGCCTATGGCTACACCTTC. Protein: CASSVSGGVAYGYTF.